The 10 T cell receptor beta chains in this list originate from one sample, sequenced in a study of blood T cell repertoires in COVID-19. The repertoire was sequenced with immunoSEQ multiplex PCR; TCRdb's copy has only in-frame clones and lacks some. In the table there are around 130,000 clones, about 83% of which are singletons. The source material was peripheral blood. All receptors come from a human donor in a cohort sampled during active COVID-19.

V is TRBV7-9 and J is TRBJ1-1; 9 bases map to TRBD1. V was pared by 2 bases and J by 1 base, with 2 bases of the junction left unmatched. The CDR3 is made up of 15 amino acids. Germline V CDR1 and CDR2: SEHNR, FQNEAQ (reference sequence). The DNA of the CDR3 is TGTGCCAGCAGCTTATCGGGACAGGGGAACACTGAAGCTTTCTTT. Its protein is CASSLSGQGNTEAFF. The entire variable domain, with the rest obtained from reference TRBV7-9 and TRBJ1-1, is as follows: DTGVSQNPRHKITKRGQNVTFRCDPISEHNRLYWYRQTLGQGPEFLTYFQNEAQLEKSRLLSDRFSAERPKGSFSTLEIQRTEQGDSAMYLCASSLSGQGNTEAFFGQGTRLTVV.

For this clone: Other DNA sequences from this sample encode an identical CDR3 as well. The chain recombines TRBV10-1 with TRBJ1-2, with D unclear. There are 13 residues in the CDR3. In germline, CDR1 is WNHNN, CDR2 SYGVQD (reference sequence). The V end lost 3 bases, the J end lost 2 bases, and 7 bases lay between the germline ends. The CDR3 nucleotides are TGCGCCAGCAGTGAATCGGGAAACTATGGCTACACCTTC. As protein: CASSESGNYGYTF.

The rearrangement uses TRBV27 and TRBJ2-7, with 11 bases aligning to TRBD2. J gave up 2 bases and V 5 bases, and 5 bases lay outside the gene matches. The CDR3 has 15 residues. The germline gives CDR1 MNHEY, CDR2 SMNVEV (reference sequence). The CDR3 here is CASSPGTSGPYEQYF. CDR3 in DNA: TGTGCCAGCAGTCCCGGGACTAGCGGACCCTACGAGCAGTACTTC.

This rearrangement joins TRBV25-1 to TRBJ2-7; D is ambiguous. Germline V CDR1 and CDR2: MGHDK, SYGVNS. V was cut by 1 base and J by 2 bases, with 9 bases left in between. This CDR3 has 14 residues. In nucleotides, the CDR3 is TGTGCCAGCAGTGAATTGCCAGAAGCCTACGAGCAGTACTTC. Protein: CASSELPEAYEQYF.

V gene TRBV5-1 combines with J gene TRBJ2-1, with 11 bases matching TRBD1. In germline, CDR1 is SGHRS, CDR2 YFSETQ. The CDR3 sequence is 15 residues long. V lost 4 bases and J lost 7; bases outside the gene matches: 7. The CDR3 sequence is CASSQGQGAWNEQFF. CDR3 sequence (DNA): TGCGCCAGCAGCCAAGGACAGGGGGCATGGAATGAGCAGTTCTTC.

The chain employs TRBV19 and TRBJ1-2, with 8 bases identical to TRBD1. The CDR3 length is 14 residues. CDR1 is LNHDA, CDR2 SQIVND, per germline (reference sequence). V gave up 6 bases and J gave up 6 bases; unmatched junction bases: 9. In nucleotides, the CDR3 is TGTGCCAGTAGATATGACAGGGGCTCCGATGGCTACACCTTC. As protein: CASRYDRGSDGYTF.

This clone has more than one count but fewer than ten. The chain employs TRBV24-1 and TRBJ1-4; a weak D match, TRBD1 (5 bases). The CDR3 consists of 20 residues. V was shortened by 3 bases and J by 0 bases, with 22 bases between the two germline ends. The germline CDR1 and CDR2 sequences are KGHDR and SFDVKD. The CDR3 reads CATSDPPVKGPDTTNEKLFF. In nucleotides, the CDR3 is TGTGCCACCAGTGATCCTCCCGTCAAAGGGCCGGACACAACTAATGAAAAACTGTTTTTT.

The chain uses TRBV5-1 and TRBJ1-1; D not certain. The CDR3 runs 17 residues. Germline V gene data show CDR1 as SGHRS and CDR2 as YFSETQ. Trimming stripped 4 bases from V and 3 bases from J, with 22 bases between. The DNA of the CDR3 is TGCGCCAGCAGCCCGGATGGTCAGGTAATCTCGGACACTGAAGCTTTCTTT. Amino acid sequence: CASSPDGQVISDTEAFF.

This clone was observed a handful of times. The CDR3 nucleotides are TGTGCCAGCAGCCAATGGCGGGGTTCACCCCTCCACTTT. The encoded protein is CASSQWRGSPLHF. The gene calls are TRBV14 and TRBJ1-6; D is unclear. The CDR3 spans 13 residues. The germline V gene has CDR1 SGHDN and CDR2 FVKESK. V lost 2 bases and J lost 9, with 8 bases in between.

The gene calls are TRBV6-5 and TRBJ1-2; D gene unclear. Trimming took off 0 bases at V and 5 bases at J, with 7 bases between the two ends. The CDR3 extends over 13 amino acids. The germline gives CDR1 MNHEY, CDR2 SVGAGI. The CDR3 spells CASSYSPGYGYTF. CDR3 sequence (DNA): TGTGCCAGCAGTTACTCTCCGGGTTATGGCTACACCTTC.